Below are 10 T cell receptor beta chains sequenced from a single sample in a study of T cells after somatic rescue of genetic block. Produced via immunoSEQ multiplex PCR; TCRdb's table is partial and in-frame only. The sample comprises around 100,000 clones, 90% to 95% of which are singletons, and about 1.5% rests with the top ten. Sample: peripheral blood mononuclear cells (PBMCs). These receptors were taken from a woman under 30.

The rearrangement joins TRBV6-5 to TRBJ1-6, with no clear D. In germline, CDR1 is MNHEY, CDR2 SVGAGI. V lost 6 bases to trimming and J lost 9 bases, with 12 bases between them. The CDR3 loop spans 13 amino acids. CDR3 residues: CASRDDIGSPLHF. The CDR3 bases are TGTGCCAGCAGGGACGATATTGGTTCACCCCTCCACTTT.

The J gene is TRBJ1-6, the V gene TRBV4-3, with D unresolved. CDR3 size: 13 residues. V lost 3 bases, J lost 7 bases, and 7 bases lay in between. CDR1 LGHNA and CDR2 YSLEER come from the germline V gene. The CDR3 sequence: CASSHHKNSPLHF. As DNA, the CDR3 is TGCGCCAGCAGCCATCACAAAAATTCACCCCTCCACTTT.

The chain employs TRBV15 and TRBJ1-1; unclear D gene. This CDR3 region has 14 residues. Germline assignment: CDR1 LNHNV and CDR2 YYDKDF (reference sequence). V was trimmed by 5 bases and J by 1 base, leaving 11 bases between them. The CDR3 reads CATSRPLQNTEAFF. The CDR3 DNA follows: TGTGCCACCAGCCGGCCACTTCAGAACACTGAAGCTTTCTTT.

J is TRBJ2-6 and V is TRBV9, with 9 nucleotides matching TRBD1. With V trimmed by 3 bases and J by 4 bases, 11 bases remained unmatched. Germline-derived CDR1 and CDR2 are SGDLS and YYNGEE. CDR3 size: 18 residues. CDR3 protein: CASSAIGTGGFGANVLTF. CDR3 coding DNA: TGTGCCAGCAGCGCTATTGGAACAGGGGGCTTCGGGGCCAACGTCCTGACTTTC. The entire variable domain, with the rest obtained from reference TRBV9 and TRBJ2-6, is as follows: DSGVTQTPKHLITATGQRVTLRCSPRSGDLSVYWYQQSLDQGLQFLIQYYNGEERAKGNILERFSAQQFPDLHSELNLSSLELGDSALYFCASSAIGTGGFGANVLTFGAGSRLTVL.

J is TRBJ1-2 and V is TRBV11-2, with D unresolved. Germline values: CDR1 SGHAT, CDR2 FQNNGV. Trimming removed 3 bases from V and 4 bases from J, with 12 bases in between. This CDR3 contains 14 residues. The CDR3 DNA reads TGTGCCAGCAGCTTGGGTCCCACGGGCTATGGCTACACCTTC. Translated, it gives CASSLGPTGYGYTF.

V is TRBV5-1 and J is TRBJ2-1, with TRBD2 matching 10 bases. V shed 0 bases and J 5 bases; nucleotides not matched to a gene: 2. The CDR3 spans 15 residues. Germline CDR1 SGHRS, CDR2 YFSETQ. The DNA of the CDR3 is TGCGCCAGCAGCTTGGGTGGGACTAGCGACAATGAGCAGTTCTTC. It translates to CASSLGGTSDNEQFF.

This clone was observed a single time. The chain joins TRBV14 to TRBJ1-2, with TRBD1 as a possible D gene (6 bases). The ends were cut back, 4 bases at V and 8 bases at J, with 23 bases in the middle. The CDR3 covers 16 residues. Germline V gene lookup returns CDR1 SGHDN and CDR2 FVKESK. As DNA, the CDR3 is TGTGCCAGCAGCCTACTCCGGGACACTACGACTGGAGGCTACACCTTC. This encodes CASSLLRDTTTGGYTF.

The CDR3 spells CASSRTSGDYEQYF. For the CDR3, the DNA is TGTGCCAGCAGTAGGACTAGCGGCGATTACGAGCAGTACTTC. The chain is built from TRBV11-2 and TRBJ2-7; 10 nucleotides line up with TRBD2. CDR1 is SGHAT, CDR2 FQNNGV, per germline. The CDR3 is made up of 14 amino acids. V gave up 6 bases and J gave up 4 bases; unmatched junction bases: 6.

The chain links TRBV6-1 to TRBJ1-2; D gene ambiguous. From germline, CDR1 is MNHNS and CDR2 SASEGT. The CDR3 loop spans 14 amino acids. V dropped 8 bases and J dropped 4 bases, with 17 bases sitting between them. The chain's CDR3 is CASEGSNLFYGYTF. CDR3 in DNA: TGTGCCAGCGAGGGCAGTAACCTTTTCTATGGCTACACCTTC.

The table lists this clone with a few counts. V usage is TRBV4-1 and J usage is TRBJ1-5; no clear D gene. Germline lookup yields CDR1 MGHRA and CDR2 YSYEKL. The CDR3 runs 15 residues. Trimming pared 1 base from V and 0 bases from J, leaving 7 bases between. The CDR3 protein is CASSQVKDSNQPQHF. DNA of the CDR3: TGCGCCAGCAGCCAAGTAAAGGATAGCAATCAGCCCCAGCATTTT.